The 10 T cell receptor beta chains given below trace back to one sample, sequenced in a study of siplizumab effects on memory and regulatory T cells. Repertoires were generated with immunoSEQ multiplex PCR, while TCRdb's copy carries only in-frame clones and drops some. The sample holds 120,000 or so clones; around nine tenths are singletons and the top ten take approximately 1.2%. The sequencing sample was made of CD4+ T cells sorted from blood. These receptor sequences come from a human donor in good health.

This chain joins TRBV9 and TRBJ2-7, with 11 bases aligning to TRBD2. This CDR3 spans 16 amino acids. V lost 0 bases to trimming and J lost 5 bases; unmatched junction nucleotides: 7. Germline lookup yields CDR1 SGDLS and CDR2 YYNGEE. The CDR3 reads CASSVGDTSGRDEQYF. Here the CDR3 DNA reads TGTGCCAGCAGCGTAGGGGATACTAGCGGGAGAGACGAGCAGTACTTC.

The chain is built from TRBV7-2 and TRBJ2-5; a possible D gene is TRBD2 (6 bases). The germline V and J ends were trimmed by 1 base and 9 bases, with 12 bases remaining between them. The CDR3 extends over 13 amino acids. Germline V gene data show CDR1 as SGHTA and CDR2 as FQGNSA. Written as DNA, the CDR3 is TGTGCCAGCAGCTTAGTTGCTGCGGGGTCCCAGTACTTC. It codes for CASSLVAAGSQYF.

The CDR3 spells CASSFVGSGRGNEQFF. The CDR3 DNA reads TGTGCCAGCAGCTTTGTGGGTAGCGGGAGGGGCAATGAGCAGTTCTTC. The J gene is TRBJ2-1, the V gene TRBV7-3; 11 bases agree with TRBD2. The trim removed 3 bases at V and 6 bases at J, leaving 7 bases unmatched. The V gene's germline CDR1 is SGHTA and CDR2 FQGTGA. The CDR3 totals 16 residues.

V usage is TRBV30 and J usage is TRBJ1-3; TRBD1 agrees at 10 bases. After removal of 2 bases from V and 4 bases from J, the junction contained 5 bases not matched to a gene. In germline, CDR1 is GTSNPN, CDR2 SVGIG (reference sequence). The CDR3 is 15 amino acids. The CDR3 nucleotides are TGTGCCTGGAGTCCGGGACAGGGGTGGGGAAACACCATATATTTT. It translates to CAWSPGQGWGNTIYF. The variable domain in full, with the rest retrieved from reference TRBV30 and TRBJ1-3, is SQTIHQWPATLVQPVGSPLSLECTVEGTSNPNLYWYRQAAGRGLQLLFYSVGIGQISSEVPQNLSASRPQDRQFILSSKKLLLSDSGFYLCAWSPGQGWGNTIYFGEGSWLTVV.

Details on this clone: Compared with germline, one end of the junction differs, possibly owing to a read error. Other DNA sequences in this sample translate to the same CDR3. The DNA of the CDR3 is TGTGCCAGCAGCGAATCAATGGGGGAAGAGACCCAGTACTTC. Encoded protein: CASSESMGEETQYF. V and J are TRBV25-1 and TRBJ2-5; D tentatively fits TRBD1 or TRBD2 (5 bases each). Germline assignment: CDR1 MGHDK and CDR2 SYGVNS. The CDR3 loop spans 14 amino acids.

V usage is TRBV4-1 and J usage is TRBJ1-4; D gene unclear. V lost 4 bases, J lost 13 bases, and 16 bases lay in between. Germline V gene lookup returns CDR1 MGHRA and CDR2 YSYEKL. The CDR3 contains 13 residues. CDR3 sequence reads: CASSLLRAERLFF. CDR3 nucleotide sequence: TGCGCCAGCAGCCTCCTCCGGGCAGAACGACTGTTTTTT.

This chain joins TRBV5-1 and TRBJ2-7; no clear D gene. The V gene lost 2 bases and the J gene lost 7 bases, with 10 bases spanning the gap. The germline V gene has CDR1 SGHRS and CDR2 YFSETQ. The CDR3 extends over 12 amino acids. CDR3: CASSFTAEEQYF. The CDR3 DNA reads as TGCGCCAGCAGCTTCACCGCTGAGGAGCAGTACTTC.

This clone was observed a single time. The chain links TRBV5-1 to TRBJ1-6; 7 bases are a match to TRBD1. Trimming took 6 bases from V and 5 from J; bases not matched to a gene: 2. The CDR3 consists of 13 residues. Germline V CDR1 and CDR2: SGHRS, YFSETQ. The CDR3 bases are TGCGCCAGCATGCAGGGGGATAATTCACCCCTCCACTTT. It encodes CASMQGDNSPLHF.

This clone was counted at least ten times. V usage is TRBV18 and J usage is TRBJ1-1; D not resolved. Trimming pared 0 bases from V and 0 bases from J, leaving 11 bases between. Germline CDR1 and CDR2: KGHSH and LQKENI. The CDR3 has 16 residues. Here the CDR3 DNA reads TGTGCCAGCTCACCACCGAACGGGCGAATGAACACTGAAGCTTTCTTT. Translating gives CASSPPNGRMNTEAFF.

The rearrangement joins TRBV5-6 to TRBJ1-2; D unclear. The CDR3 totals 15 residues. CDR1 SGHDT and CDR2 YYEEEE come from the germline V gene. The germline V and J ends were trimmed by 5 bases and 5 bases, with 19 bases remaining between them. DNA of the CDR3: TGTGCCAGCAGTCTGAGTGACACGAGGTTTTATGGCTACACCTTC. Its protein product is CASSLSDTRFYGYTF.